This is a list of T cell receptor beta chains from one sample in a study of blood T cell repertoires in COVID-19. Assay used: immunoSEQ multiplex PCR; TCRdb lists only in-frame clones, some missing. Among approximately 220,000 clones listed, approximately 83% were seen once. Sequenced sample: PBMCs or T cells enriched from blood (not recorded which). Receptors originate from a woman aged 40 to 50 with acute COVID-19. CDR3s include the opening cysteine and the closing phenylalanine or tryptophan. D genes are given only for firm matches. Expanded clones get a size class; other rows say once, few or many, or leave the size out.

j_call: TRBJ1-1
v_call: TRBV3-1/TRBV3-2
d_call: TRBD1
clone_size: .
cdr3_nt: TGTGCCAGCAGCCAAGCCGGGACAGGGGACACTGAAGCTTTCTTT
cdr3_aa: CASSQAGTGDTEAFF

j_call: TRBJ2-6
v_call: TRBV5-4
d_call: .
clone_size: .
cdr3_nt: TGTGCCAGCAGCTTGGGTAGGGGAATCTCCCACAACTCTGGGGCCAACGTCCTGACTTTC
cdr3_aa: CASSLGRGISHNSGANVLTF

j_call: TRBJ2-4
v_call: TRBV9
d_call: TRBD2
clone_size: .
cdr3_nt: TGTGCCAGCAGCGTAGGGCGGGGGGGCATTCAGTACTTC
cdr3_aa: CASSVGRGGIQYF

j_call: TRBJ1-6
v_call: TRBV2
d_call: TRBD1
clone_size: once
cdr3_nt: TGTGCCAGCAGTGTAGGACAGGATAATTCACCCCTCCACTTT
cdr3_aa: CASSVGQDNSPLHF

j_call: TRBJ2-1
v_call: TRBV7-9
d_call: TRBD2
clone_size: .
cdr3_nt: TGTGCCAGCAGCTTAGGACTAGCCAATGAGCAGTTCTTC
cdr3_aa: CASSLGLANEQFF

j_call: TRBJ1-2
v_call: TRBV6-5
d_call: TRBD1
clone_size: .
cdr3_nt: TGTGCCAGCAACGGCCCCGGGACAGGGGACTATGGCTACACCTTC
cdr3_aa: CASNGPGTGDYGYTF

j_call: TRBJ1-3
v_call: TRBV2
d_call: .
clone_size: .
cdr3_nt: TGTGCCAGCACGGGGGGATACTCTGGAAACACCATATATTTT
cdr3_aa: CASTGGYSGNTIYF

j_call: TRBJ1-2
v_call: TRBV3-1/TRBV3-2
d_call: TRBD1
clone_size: .
cdr3_nt: TGTGCCAGCAGAACCTTGGACAGGGATGGCTACACCTTC
cdr3_aa: CASRTLDRDGYTF

j_call: TRBJ1-6
v_call: TRBV20-1
d_call: .
clone_size: .
cdr3_nt: TGCAGTGCTAGTGGGCGGAGTGGTTCACCCCTCCACTTT
cdr3_aa: CSASGRSGSPLHF

j_call: TRBJ2-7
v_call: TRBV18
d_call: .
clone_size: .
cdr3_nt: TGTGCCAGCTCACCAACAGCCTATAGCTACGAGCAGTACTTC
cdr3_aa: CASSPTAYSYEQYF

j_call: TRBJ1-2
v_call: TRBV6-2/TRBV6-3
d_call: .
clone_size: .
cdr3_nt: TGTGCCAGCAGCTCCTACCTCAACAGGCAAACCTATGGCTACACCTTC
cdr3_aa: CASSSYLNRQTYGYTF

j_call: TRBJ2-2
v_call: TRBV6-5
d_call: .
clone_size: .
cdr3_nt: TGTGCCAGCAGCGGGGAGTGGGGAAGCACCGGGGAGCTGTTTTTT
cdr3_aa: CASSGEWGSTGELFF

j_call: TRBJ1-3
v_call: TRBV14
d_call: .
clone_size: .
cdr3_nt: TGTGCCAGCAGCCATGATAGAGATCGACAGGAACGAAACACCATATATTTT
cdr3_aa: CASSHDRDRQERNTIYF

j_call: TRBJ1-2
v_call: TRBV28
d_call: .
clone_size: .
cdr3_nt: TGTGCCAGTGGGGGCAGCATCTATGGCTACACCTTC
cdr3_aa: CASGGSIYGYTF

j_call: TRBJ2-7
v_call: TRBV7-2
d_call: TRBD1
clone_size: .
cdr3_nt: TGTGCCAGCAGCCTAGTGGGGACAGGTGGGGGATCCGAGCAGTACTTC
cdr3_aa: CASSLVGTGGGSEQYF

j_call: TRBJ2-4
v_call: TRBV6-6
d_call: TRBD1
clone_size: .
cdr3_nt: TGTGCCAGCAGCCCCGGACAGGGGCGGAAAAACATTCAGTACTTC
cdr3_aa: CASSPGQGRKNIQYF

j_call: TRBJ1-3
v_call: TRBV27
d_call: .
clone_size: .
cdr3_nt: TGTGCCAGCAGTCCCCGACTCGCAACGGCGGGAAACACCATATATTTT
cdr3_aa: CASSPRLATAGNTIYF

j_call: TRBJ1-1
v_call: TRBV9
d_call: .
clone_size: .
cdr3_nt: TGTGCCAGCAGCGCGTTAACAGGGCCCCTCGCTGAAGCTTTCTTT
cdr3_aa: CASSALTGPLAEAFF

j_call: TRBJ2-1
v_call: TRBV19
d_call: TRBD2
clone_size: .
cdr3_nt: TGTGCCAGTAGTCCTAGCGGAGAGAGTTACAATGAGCAGTTCTTC
cdr3_aa: CASSPSGESYNEQFF

j_call: TRBJ1-3
v_call: TRBV16
d_call: .
clone_size: .
cdr3_nt: TGTGCCAGCAGCCCCCCGGGGGGCTTAGGAAACACCATATATTTT
cdr3_aa: CASSPPGGLGNTIYF

j_call: TRBJ1-5
v_call: TRBV28
d_call: .
clone_size: few
cdr3_nt: TGTGCCAGCAGTTCCCCTCTGGGGGGGAAGCAGCCCCAGCATTTT
cdr3_aa: CASSSPLGGKQPQHF

j_call: TRBJ1-2
v_call: TRBV7-9
d_call: .
clone_size: .
cdr3_nt: TGTGCCAGCAGCCTAGCTTCCAGGGAAGCGGGCTATGGCTACACCTTC
cdr3_aa: CASSLASREAGYGYTF

j_call: TRBJ1-1
v_call: TRBV19
d_call: TRBD1
clone_size: .
cdr3_nt: TGTGCCAGTAAATCAGGGCGACAGGGGGCAGGGACTGAAGCTTTCTTT
cdr3_aa: CASKSGRQGAGTEAFF

j_call: TRBJ2-1
v_call: TRBV5-1
d_call: TRBD2
clone_size: .
cdr3_nt: TGCGCCAGCAGCTCTGTTCCGGCTTGGACTAGCGGGAGTGTTGAGTTCTTC
cdr3_aa: CASSSVPAWTSGSVEFF

j_call: TRBJ2-7
v_call: TRBV10-2
d_call: TRBD1
clone_size: .
cdr3_nt: TGCGCCAGCAGGGAGGGGTCGTCAGGGGGCTCCACTTACGAGCAGTACTTC
cdr3_aa: CASREGSSGGSTYEQYF

j_call: TRBJ1-1
v_call: TRBV6-5
d_call: .
clone_size: few
cdr3_nt: TGTGCCAGCAGTCAAACCGGGAAGAACACTGAAGCTTTCTTT
cdr3_aa: CASSQTGKNTEAFF

j_call: TRBJ1-1
v_call: TRBV5-6
d_call: .
clone_size: .
cdr3_nt: TGTGCCAGCAGCTGGGGCCCTAAGATGAACACTGAAGCTTTCTTT
cdr3_aa: CASSWGPKMNTEAFF

j_call: TRBJ1-1
v_call: TRBV28
d_call: TRBD1
clone_size: .
cdr3_nt: TGTGCCAGCAGTTTATCACAGGGGATCACTGAAGCTTTCTTT
cdr3_aa: CASSLSQGITEAFF

j_call: TRBJ2-7
v_call: TRBV5-8
d_call: TRBD2
clone_size: .
cdr3_nt: TGTGCCAGCAGTTCCCCAGCGGGGGTCCGCTACGAGCAGTACTTC
cdr3_aa: CASSSPAGVRYEQYF

j_call: TRBJ2-7
v_call: TRBV3-1/TRBV3-2
d_call: TRBD1
clone_size: once
cdr3_nt: TGTGCCAGCAGCCCAGACTCGGACAGGCCTTCCTACGAGCAGTACTTC
cdr3_aa: CASSPDSDRPSYEQYF

j_call: TRBJ1-2
v_call: TRBV24-1
d_call: .
clone_size: .
cdr3_nt: TGTGCCACCAGTGATATCCCCTACGGGGGCTACACCTTC
cdr3_aa: CATSDIPYGGYTF

j_call: TRBJ2-1
v_call: TRBV7-3
d_call: .
clone_size: .
cdr3_nt: TGTGCCAGCAGCTTAAAGGGCGGGACTGAGCAGTTCTTC
cdr3_aa: CASSLKGGTEQFF

j_call: TRBJ1-2
v_call: TRBV12-5
d_call: TRBD1
clone_size: .
cdr3_nt: TGTGCTAGTGGTTTGGTGGCAGGGGGATTTAACTATGGCTACACCTTC
cdr3_aa: CASGLVAGGFNYGYTF

j_call: TRBJ2-1
v_call: TRBV4-1
d_call: .
clone_size: .
cdr3_nt: TGCGCCAGCAGCATAGCTGCCGAGCAGTTCTTC
cdr3_aa: CASSIAAEQFF

j_call: TRBJ2-3
v_call: TRBV3-1/TRBV3-2
d_call: TRBD2
clone_size: .
cdr3_nt: TGTGCCAGCAGCCGACGGACTAGCTCTTCAGATACGCAGTATTTT
cdr3_aa: CASSRRTSSSDTQYF

j_call: TRBJ2-2
v_call: TRBV7-9
d_call: TRBD2
clone_size: few
cdr3_nt: TGTGCCAGCAGCATAGCGGGAGGGGAAACCGGGGAGCTGTTTTTT
cdr3_aa: CASSIAGGETGELFF

j_call: TRBJ1-1
v_call: TRBV5-1
d_call: .
clone_size: .
cdr3_nt: TGCGCCAGCAGCTTCGAAGCCCTCACTGAAGCTTTCTTT
cdr3_aa: CASSFEALTEAFF

j_call: TRBJ1-1
v_call: TRBV6-5
d_call: .
clone_size: .
cdr3_nt: TGTGCCAGCAGTTCGGCGACAGGGAACACTGAAGCTTTCTTT
cdr3_aa: CASSSATGNTEAFF

j_call: TRBJ2-1
v_call: TRBV28
d_call: TRBD2
clone_size: .
cdr3_nt: TGTGCCAGCCGCGGACTAGCGGGAGCTGAGCAGTTCTTC
cdr3_aa: CASRGLAGAEQFF

j_call: TRBJ1-4
v_call: TRBV20-1
d_call: TRBD1
clone_size: once
cdr3_nt: TGCAGTGCTAGTAAGCAGGGGGCGTCTAATGAAAAACTGTTTTTT
cdr3_aa: CSASKQGASNEKLFF